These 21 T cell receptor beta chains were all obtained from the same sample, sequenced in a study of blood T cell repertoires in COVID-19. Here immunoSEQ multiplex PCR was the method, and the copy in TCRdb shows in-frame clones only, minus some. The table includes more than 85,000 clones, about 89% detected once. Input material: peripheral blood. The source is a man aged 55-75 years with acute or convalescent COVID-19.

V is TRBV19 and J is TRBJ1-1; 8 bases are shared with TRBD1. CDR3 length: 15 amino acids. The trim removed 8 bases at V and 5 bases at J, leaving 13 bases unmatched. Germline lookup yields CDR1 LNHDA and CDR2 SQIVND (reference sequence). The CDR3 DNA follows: TGTGCCAGTTCGGTGGGCAGGGGGCGGGTAACTGAAGCTTTCTTT. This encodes CASSVGRGRVTEAFF.

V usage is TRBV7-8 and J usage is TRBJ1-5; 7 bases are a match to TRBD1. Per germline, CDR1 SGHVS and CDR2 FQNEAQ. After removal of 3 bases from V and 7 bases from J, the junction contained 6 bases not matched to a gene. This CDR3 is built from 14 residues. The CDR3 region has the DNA TGTGCCAGCAGCTTCCGACAGGGACTCCAGCCCCAGCATTTT. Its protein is CASSFRQGLQPQHF.

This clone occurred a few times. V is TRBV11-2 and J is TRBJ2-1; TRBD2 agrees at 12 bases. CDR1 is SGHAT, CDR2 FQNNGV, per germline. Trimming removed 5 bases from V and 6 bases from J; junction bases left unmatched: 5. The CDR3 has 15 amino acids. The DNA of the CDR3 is TGTGCCAGCAGCCAAATGGGACTAGCGGGCAATGAGCAGTTCTTC. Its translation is CASSQMGLAGNEQFF.

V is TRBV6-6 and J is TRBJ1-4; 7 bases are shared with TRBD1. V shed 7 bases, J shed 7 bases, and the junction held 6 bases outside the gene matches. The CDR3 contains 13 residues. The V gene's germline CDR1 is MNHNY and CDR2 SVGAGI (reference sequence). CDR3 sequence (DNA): TGTGCCAGCAAGGGGGCAGTGGGTGAAAAACTGTTTTTT. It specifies CASKGAVGEKLFF.

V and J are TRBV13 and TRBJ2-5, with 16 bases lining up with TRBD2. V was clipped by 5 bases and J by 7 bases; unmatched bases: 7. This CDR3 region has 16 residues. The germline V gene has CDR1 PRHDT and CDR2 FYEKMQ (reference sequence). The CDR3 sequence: CASSMGLAGGPVTQYF. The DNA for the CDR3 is TGTGCCAGCAGCATGGGACTAGCGGGAGGGCCTGTGACCCAGTACTTC.

CDR3 region: CASSQENRGLVGQPQHF. The CDR3 coding sequence is TGTGCCAGCAGCCAAGAAAACAGGGGGCTAGTGGGGCAGCCCCAGCATTTT. V gene TRBV4-2 combines with J gene TRBJ1-5; TRBD1 aligns across 9 bases. The CDR3 runs 17 residues. The ends lost 0 bases at V and 7 bases at J; junction bases unmatched: 10. The germline gives CDR1 LGHNA, CDR2 YNFKEQ.

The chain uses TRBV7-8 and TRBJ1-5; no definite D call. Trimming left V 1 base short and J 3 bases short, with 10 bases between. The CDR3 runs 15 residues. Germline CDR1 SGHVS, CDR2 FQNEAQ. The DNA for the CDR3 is TGTGCCAGCAGCTTAGGTCGTCAGGTCAATCAGCCCCAGCATTTT. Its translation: CASSLGRQVNQPQHF.

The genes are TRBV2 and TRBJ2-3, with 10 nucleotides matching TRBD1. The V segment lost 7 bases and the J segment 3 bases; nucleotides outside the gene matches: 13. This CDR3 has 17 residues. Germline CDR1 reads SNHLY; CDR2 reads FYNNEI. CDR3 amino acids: CASNPPQGTGETDTQYF. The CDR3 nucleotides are TGTGCCAGCAATCCCCCCCAAGGGACAGGGGAGACAGATACGCAGTATTTT.

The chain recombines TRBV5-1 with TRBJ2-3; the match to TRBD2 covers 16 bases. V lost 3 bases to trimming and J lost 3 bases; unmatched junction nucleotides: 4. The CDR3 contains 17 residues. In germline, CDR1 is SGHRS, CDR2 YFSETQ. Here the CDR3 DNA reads TGCGCCAGCAGCTGGGGGACTAGCGGGAGGGCAACAGATACGCAGTATTTT. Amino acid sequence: CASSWGTSGRATDTQYF.

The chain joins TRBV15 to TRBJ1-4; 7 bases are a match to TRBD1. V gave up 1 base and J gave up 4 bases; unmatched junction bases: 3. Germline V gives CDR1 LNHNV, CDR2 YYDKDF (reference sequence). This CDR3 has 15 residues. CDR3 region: CATSRVTGNNEKLFF. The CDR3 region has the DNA TGTGCCACCAGCAGAGTGACAGGGAATAATGAAAAACTGTTTTTT.

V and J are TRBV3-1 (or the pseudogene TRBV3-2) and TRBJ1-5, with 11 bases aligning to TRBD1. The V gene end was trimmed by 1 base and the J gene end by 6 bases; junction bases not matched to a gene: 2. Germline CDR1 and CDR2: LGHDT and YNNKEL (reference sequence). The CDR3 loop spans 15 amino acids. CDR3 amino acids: CASSQGTGGSQPQHF. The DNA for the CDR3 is TGTGCCAGCAGCCAAGGGACAGGGGGCTCTCAGCCCCAGCATTTT.

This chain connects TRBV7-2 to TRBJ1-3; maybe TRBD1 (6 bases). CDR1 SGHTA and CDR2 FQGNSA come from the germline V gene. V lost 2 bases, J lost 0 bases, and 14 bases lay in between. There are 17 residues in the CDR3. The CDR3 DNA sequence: TGTGCCAGCAGCTTATCAGCAGGGACATACTCTGGAAACACCATATATTTT. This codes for CASSLSAGTYSGNTIYF.

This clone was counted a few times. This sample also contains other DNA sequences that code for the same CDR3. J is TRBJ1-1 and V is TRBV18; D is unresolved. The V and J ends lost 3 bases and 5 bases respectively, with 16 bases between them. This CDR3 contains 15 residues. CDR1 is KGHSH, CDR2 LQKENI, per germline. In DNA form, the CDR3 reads TGTGCCAGCTCACCGTCCGGGGTCCTGGGTACTGAAGCTTTCTTT. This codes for CASSPSGVLGTEAFF.

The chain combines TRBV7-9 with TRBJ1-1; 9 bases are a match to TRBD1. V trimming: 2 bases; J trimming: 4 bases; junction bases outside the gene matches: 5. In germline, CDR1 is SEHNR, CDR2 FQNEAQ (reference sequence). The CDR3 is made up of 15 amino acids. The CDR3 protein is CASSLRTGVVTEAFF. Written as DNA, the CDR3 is TGTGCCAGCAGCTTAAGGACAGGGGTAGTCACTGAAGCTTTCTTT.

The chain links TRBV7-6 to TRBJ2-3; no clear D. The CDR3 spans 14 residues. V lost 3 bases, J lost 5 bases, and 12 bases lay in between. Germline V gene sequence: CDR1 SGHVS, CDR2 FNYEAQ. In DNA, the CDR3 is TGTGCCAGCAGCTTTCTTGGGCCGGAAGATACGCAGTATTTT. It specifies CASSFLGPEDTQYF.

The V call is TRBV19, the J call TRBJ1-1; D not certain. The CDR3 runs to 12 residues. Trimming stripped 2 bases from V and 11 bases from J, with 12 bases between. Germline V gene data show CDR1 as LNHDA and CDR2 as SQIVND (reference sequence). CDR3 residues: CASSIRREKAFF. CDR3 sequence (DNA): TGTGCCAGTAGTATAAGGCGGGAGAAGGCTTTCTTT.

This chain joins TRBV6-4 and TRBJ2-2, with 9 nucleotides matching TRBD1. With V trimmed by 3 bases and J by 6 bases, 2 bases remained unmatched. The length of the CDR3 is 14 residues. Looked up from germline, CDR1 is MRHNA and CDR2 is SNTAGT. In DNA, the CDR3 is TGTGCCAGCAGTGAGGACAGGGGCGCCGGGGAGCTGTTTTTT. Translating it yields CASSEDRGAGELFF.

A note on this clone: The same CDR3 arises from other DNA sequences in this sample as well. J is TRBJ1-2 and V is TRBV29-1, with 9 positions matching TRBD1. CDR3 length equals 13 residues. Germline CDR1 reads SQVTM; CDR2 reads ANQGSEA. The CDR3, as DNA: TGCAGTGCAAGACAGGGGGCTAACTATGGCTACACCTTC. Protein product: CSARQGANYGYTF.

CDR3 DNA sequence: TGTGCCACCAGTCCTTCGCCCAGGGAAGATAGCAATCAGCCCCAGCATTTT. Its protein is CATSPSPREDSNQPQHF. This rearrangement joins TRBV15 to TRBJ1-5, with D tentatively TRBD1 (5 bases). The CDR3 is made up of 17 amino acids. Trimming shortened V by 6 bases and J by 0 bases, and 18 bases separated the two germline ends. CDR1 is LNHNV, CDR2 YYDKDF, per germline (reference sequence).

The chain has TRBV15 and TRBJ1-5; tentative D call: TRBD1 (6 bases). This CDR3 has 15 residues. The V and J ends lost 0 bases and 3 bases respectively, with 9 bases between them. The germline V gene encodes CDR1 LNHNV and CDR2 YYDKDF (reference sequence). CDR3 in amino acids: CATSREGTHNQPQHF. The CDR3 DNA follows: TGTGCCACCAGCAGAGAAGGGACACACAATCAGCCCCAGCATTTT.

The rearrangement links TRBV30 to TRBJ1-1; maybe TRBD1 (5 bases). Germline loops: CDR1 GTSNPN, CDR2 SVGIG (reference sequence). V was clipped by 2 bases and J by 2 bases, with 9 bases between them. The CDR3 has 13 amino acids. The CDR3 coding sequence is TGTGCCTGGAGTATAACAGGAAACACTGAAGCTTTCTTT. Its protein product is CAWSITGNTEAFF.